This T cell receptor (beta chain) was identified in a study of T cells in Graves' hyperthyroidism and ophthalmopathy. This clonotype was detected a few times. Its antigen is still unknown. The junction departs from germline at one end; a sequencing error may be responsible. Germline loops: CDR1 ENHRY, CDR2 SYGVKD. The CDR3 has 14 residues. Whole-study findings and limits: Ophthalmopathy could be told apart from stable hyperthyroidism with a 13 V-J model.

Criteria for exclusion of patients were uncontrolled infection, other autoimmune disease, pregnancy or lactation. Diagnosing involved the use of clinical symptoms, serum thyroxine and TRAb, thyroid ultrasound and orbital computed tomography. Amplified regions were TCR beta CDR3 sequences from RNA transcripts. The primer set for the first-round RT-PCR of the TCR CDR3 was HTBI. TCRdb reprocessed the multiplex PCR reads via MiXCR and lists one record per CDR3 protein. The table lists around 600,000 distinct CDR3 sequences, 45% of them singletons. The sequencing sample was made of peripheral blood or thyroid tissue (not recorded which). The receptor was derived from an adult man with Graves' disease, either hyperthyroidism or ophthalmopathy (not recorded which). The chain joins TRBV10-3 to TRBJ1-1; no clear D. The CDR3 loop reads CASSYSIIRTEAFF. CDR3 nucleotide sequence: TGTGCCAGCAGTTACTCGATAATAAGGACTGAAGCTTTCTTT.